This passage covers 6 T cell receptor beta chains from one sample sequenced in a study of vaccination effects on CD4 cells after COVID-19. Using viral peptide pools, the ViraFEST assay grew out antigen-specific CD4+ T cells prior to sequencing. The authors isolated CD4+ T cells after about 10 days of culture. SARS-CoV-2 infection was confirmed by PCR in the person between March and December 2020. No antigen has been assigned to these receptors. Libraries were prepared by immunoSEQ multiplex PCR; TCRdb keeps only in-frame clonotypes and omits some of them. Among roughly 25,000 clones listed, around 78% were seen once. Sequencing was performed on CD4+ T cells from PBMCs cultured with HCoV-NL63 spike peptides, taken before COVID-19 vaccination. These receptors were taken from a human donor who had a prior SARS-CoV-2 infection.

This chain links TRBV5-1 with TRBJ2-5; D is unclear. V lost 4 bases and J 1 base, leaving 11 bases between the germline ends. The CDR3 loop spans 14 amino acids. CDR1 and CDR2 from the germline V gene are SGHRS and YFSETQ. CDR3 sequence reads: CASSVTPGQETQYF. CDR3 nucleotides: TGCGCCAGCAGCGTGACCCCGGGCCAAGAGACCCAGTACTTC.

The chain joins TRBV27 to TRBJ2-3, with 8 bases identical to TRBD1. J was trimmed by 6 bases and V by 6 bases; bases with no gene match: 8. The CDR3 has 14 residues. Germline CDR1 is MNHEY and CDR2 is SMNVEV (reference sequence). CDR3 protein: CASRQTGVRDTQYF. CDR3 nucleotide sequence: TGTGCCAGCAGGCAGACAGGGGTTCGGGATACGCAGTATTTT.

The rearrangement joins TRBV9 to TRBJ2-3; D is undetermined. The CDR3 extends over 16 amino acids. Trimming took 1 base from V and 0 from J, leaving 12 bases between them. Germline-derived CDR1 and CDR2 are SGDLS and YYNGEE. The CDR3 DNA reads as TGTGCCAGCAGCGTACGACCAGCCTCTAGCACAGATACGCAGTATTTT. This codes for CASSVRPASSTDTQYF.

This sequence joins TRBV9 and TRBJ1-1; D remains unclear. The CDR3 extends over 13 amino acids. Germline lookup yields CDR1 SGDLS and CDR2 YYNGEE. V was pared by 0 bases and J by 1 base, with 4 bases between. The CDR3 loop reads CASSVASNTEAFF. As DNA, the CDR3 is TGTGCCAGCAGCGTAGCTTCGAACACTGAAGCTTTCTTT.

V and J are TRBV18 and TRBJ2-7, with TRBD2 as a possible D gene (5 bases). Germline CDR1 KGHSH, CDR2 LQKENI. The CDR3 has 16 residues. V was shortened by 6 bases and J by 0 bases, with 18 bases between the two germline ends. As DNA, the CDR3 is TGTGCCAGCTCTGGGTATTGGGCTAGCAGCTCCTACGAGCAGTACTTC. This translates into CASSGYWASSSYEQYF.

V gene TRBV30 combines with J gene TRBJ1-5, with TRBD1 matching 8 bases. The CDR3 is 14 amino acids. V lost 5 bases and J lost 4; bases outside the gene matches: 7. Germline CDR1 and CDR2: GTSNPN and SVGIG (reference sequence). The CDR3 sequence is CAWDTGTGNQPQHF. CDR3 sequence (DNA): TGTGCCTGGGATACCGGGACAGGTAATCAGCCCCAGCATTTT.